This T cell receptor (beta chain) was profiled in a study of cytomegalovirus exposure and HLA in healthy donors. The V end lost 0 bases, the J end lost 5 bases, and 13 bases lay between the germline ends. This CDR3 spans 15 amino acids. Per germline, CDR1 SGDLS and CDR2 YYNGEE. Points from the study as a whole: The study designated 164 TCR beta chains cytomegalovirus-associated.

TCRdb's table, derived via immunoSEQ multiplex PCR, lists solely in-frame clones and lacks some. The sample shows around 150,000 clones, less than 90% of them seen only once. Turning to this clone: The antigen is not known.

The source of this sequence is a woman in her 30s in good health and CMV-seronegative. What was sequenced was PBMCs. The rearrangement links TRBV9 to TRBJ2-3; the D gene is possibly TRBD2 (6 bases). The CDR3 sequence: CASSVAGTQGDTQYF. The CDR3 DNA reads as TGTGCCAGCAGCGTAGCGGGGACTCAAGGAGATACGCAGTATTTT. The entire variable domain, with the rest obtained from reference TRBV9 and TRBJ2-3, is as follows: DSGVTQTPKHLITATGQRVTLRCSPRSGDLSVYWYQQSLDQGLQFLIQYYNGEERAKGNILERFSAQQFPDLHSELNLSSLELGDSALYFCASSVAGTQGDTQYFGPGTRLTVL.